This T cell receptor (beta chain) is drawn from a study of T cell changes during pregnancy in multiple sclerosis. Sequencing used immunoSEQ multiplex PCR; TCRdb keeps in-frame clones, though not all of them. The sample holds tens of thousands of clones; roughly 90% are singletons and the top ten take roughly 0.91%. With 2 bases removed from V and 8 bases from J, the gap between germline ends came to 10 bases. Germline lookup yields CDR1 MNHNS and CDR2 SASEGT. This CDR3 is 13 amino acids long. The starting material was peripheral blood, obtained before pregnancy. The chain uses TRBV6-1 and TRBJ1-5; perhaps TRBD1 as D (5 bases). This sequence was found in a female donor with multiple sclerosis, enrolled in a pregnancy study. CDR3 bases: TGTGCCAGCAGTGAAAGGGGTCAGGAGCCCCAGCATTTT. It encodes CASSERGQEPQHF.